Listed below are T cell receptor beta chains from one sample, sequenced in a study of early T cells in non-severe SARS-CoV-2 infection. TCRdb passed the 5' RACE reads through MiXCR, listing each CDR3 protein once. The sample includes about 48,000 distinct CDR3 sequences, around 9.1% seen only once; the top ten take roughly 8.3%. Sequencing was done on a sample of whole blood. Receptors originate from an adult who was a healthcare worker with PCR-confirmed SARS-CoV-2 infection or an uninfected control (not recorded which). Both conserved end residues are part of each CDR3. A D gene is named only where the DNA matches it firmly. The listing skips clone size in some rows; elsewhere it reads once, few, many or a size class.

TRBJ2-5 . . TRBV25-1 CASSVRETQYF TGTGCCAGCAGTGTCCGAGAAACCCAGTACTTC
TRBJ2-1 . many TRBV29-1 CSVGSRLPEQFF TGCAGCGTTGGCTCCCGACTCCCTGAGCAGTTCTTC
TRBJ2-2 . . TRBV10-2 CASTGGQTGELFF TGCGCCAGCACCGGCGGACAGACCGGGGAGCTGTTTTTT
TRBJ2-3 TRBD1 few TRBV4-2 CASSLVGGITDTQYF TGTGCCAGCAGCCTCGTAGGGGGCATAACAGATACGCAGTATTTT
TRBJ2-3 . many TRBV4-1 CASSQDTNTDTQYF TGCGCCAGCAGCCAAGACACGAACACAGATACGCAGTATTTT
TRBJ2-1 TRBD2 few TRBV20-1 CSARDGGLAGKEQFF TGCAGTGCTAGAGATGGGGGACTAGCGGGAAAAGAGCAGTTCTTC
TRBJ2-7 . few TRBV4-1 CASSQGDATYEQYF TGCGCCAGCAGCCAAGGTGACGCAACCTACGAGCAGTACTTC
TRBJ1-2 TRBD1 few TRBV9 CASSRDRGNGYTF TGTGCCAGCAGCCGGGACAGGGGGAATGGCTACACCTTC
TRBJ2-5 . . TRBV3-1 CASSRSETQYF TGTGCCAGCAGCCGGTCAGAGACCCAGTACTTC
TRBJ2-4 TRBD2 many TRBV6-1 CASSDSLAGYF TGTGCCAGCAGTGATTCACTAGCGGGGTACTTC
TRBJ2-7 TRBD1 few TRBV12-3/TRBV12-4 CASSLRGQAFVGQYF TGTGCCAGCAGTTTAAGGGGGCAGGCCTTCGTAGGGCAGTACTTC
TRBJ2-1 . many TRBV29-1 CSGVSSYNEQFF TGCAGCGGAGTGAGCTCCTACAATGAGCAGTTCTTC